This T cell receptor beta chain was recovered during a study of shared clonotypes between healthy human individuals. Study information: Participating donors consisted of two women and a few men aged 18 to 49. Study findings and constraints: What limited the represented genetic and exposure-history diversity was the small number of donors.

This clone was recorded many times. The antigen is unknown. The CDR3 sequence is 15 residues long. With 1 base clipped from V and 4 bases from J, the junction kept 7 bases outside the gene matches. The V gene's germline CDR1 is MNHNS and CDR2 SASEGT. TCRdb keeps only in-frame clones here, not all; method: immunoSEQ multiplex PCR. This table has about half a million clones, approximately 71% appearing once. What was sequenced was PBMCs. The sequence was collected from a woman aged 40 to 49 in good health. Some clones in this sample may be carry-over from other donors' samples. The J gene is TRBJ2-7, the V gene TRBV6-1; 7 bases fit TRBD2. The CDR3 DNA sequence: TGTGCCAGCAGTGAAGACGCGGGAGATCTGTACGAGCAGTACTTC. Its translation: CASSEDAGDLYEQYF.